This T cell receptor (beta chain) was identified in a study of technical replicates of blood from a handful of donors. From germline, CDR1 is SGHDT and CDR2 YYEEEE. CDR3 length equals 14 residues. The ends lost 4 bases at V and 3 bases at J; junction bases unmatched: 3. Here immunoSEQ multiplex PCR was the method, and the copy in TCRdb shows in-frame clones only, minus some. The data hold 50,000 to 65,000 clones, with around 92% observed a single time. The receptor was isolated from a human donor in good health. Some clones in this sample may be carry-over from other donors' samples. The chain carries TRBV5-6 and TRBJ2-3, with TRBD1 matching 9 bases. Sequenced: PBMCs. The CDR3 region is CASSPGQGTDTQYF. The CDR3 nucleotides are TGTGCCAGCAGCCCGGGACAGGGAACAGATACGCAGTATTTT. Full variable domain (missing parts from reference TRBV5-6 and TRBJ2-3): DAGVTQSPTHLIKTRGQQVTLRCSPKSGHDTVSWYQQALGQGPQFIFQYYEEEERQRGNFPDRFSGHQFPNYSSELNVNALLLGDSALYLCASSPGQGTDTQYFGPGTRLTVL.